This TCR beta chain was retrieved from a study of blood T cells in healthy people across ages. Sample-barcoded 5' priming and a J-beta primer mix drove a second PCR of roughly 7 to 11 cycles. TCRdb independently ran MiXCR on the 5' RACE reads; one entry per CDR3 protein. The sample records some 1,500,000 distinct CDR3 sequences, approximately 42% being singletons. The CDR3 consists of 16 residues. V dropped 0 bases and J dropped 5; count of bases not matched to a gene: 4. Germline CDR1 is KGHSH and CDR2 is LQKENI. This chain joins TRBV18 and TRBJ2-3, with 11 bases that match TRBD2. This clonotype originated in a woman aged 18-29 years in good health. The sample was blood. The CDR3 protein is CASSPPGGLAGDTQYF. The CDR3 DNA reads as TGTGCCAGCTCACCACCTGGCGGACTAGCGGGAGATACGCAGTATTTT. The whole variable domain, filled in from reference TRBV18 and TRBJ2-3, reads NAGVMQNPRHLVRRRGQEARLRCSPMKGHSHVYWYRQLPEEGLKFMVYLQKENIIDESGMPKERFSAEFPKEGPSILRIQQVVRGDSAAYFCASSPPGGLAGDTQYFGPGTRLTVL.